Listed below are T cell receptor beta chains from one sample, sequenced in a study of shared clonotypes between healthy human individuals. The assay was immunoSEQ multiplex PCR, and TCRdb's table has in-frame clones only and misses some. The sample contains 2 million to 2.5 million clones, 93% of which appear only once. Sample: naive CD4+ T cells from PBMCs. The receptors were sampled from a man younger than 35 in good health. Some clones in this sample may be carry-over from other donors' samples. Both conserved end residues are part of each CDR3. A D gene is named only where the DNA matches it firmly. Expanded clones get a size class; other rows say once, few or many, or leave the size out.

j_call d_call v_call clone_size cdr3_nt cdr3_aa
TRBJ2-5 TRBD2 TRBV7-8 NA TGTGCCAGCAGCTCGGGGGGTCTAGCGGCCACTCTCCAAGAGACCCAGTACTTC CASSSGGLAATLQETQYF
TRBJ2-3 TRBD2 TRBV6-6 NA TGTGCCAGCAGTTTGGAAGCGGGAGGCACAGATACGCAGTATTTT CASSLEAGGTDTQYF
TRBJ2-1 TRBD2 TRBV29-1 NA TGCAGCGTTAGGGGACTAGCGGGAAAGGATGAGCAGTTCTTC CSVRGLAGKDEQFF
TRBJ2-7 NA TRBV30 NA TGTGCCTGGAGATGGAGTGTACGGGACGAGCAGTACTTC CAWRWSVRDEQYF
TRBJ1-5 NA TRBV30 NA TGTGCCTGGAGTGTATCGCGAGCAAGACAGCCCCAGCATTTT CAWSVSRARQPQHF
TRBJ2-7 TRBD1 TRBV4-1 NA TGCGCCAGCGCTAGATACAGACAGGGGGACTACGAGCAGTACTTC CASARYRQGDYEQYF
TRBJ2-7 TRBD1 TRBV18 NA TGTGCCAGCTCACCGGCCCCCAGTGACAGGGGGCTCGAGCAGTACTTC CASSPAPSDRGLEQYF
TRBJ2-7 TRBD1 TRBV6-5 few TGTGCCAGCAGTTACCGGCGACAGGGTGACTCCTACGAGCAGTACTTC CASSYRRQGDSYEQYF
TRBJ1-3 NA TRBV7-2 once TGTGCCAGCAGCTTAGCCCTACCCCCTGGAAACACCATATATTTT CASSLALPPGNTIYF
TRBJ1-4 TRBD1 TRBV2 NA TGTGCCAGCAAGTTGCAGGGGGCGCAAGGGGGTAGTGAAAAACTGTTTTTT CASKLQGAQGGSEKLFF
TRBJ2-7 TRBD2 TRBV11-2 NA TGTGCCAGCAGTTTACTAGCGGGGAAGCGGTTGCAGTACTTC CASSLLAGKRLQYF
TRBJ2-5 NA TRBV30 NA TGTGCCTGGAACATGGCGGGACAGTCCCAAGAGACCCAGTACTTC CAWNMAGQSQETQYF
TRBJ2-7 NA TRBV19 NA TGTGCCAGTAGAGCTCCGGGACGGGCCTCCTACGAGCAGTACTTC CASRAPGRASYEQYF
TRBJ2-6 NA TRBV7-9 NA TGTGCCAGCAGCTTAGGGACAGCTGGGGCCAACGTCCTGACTTTC CASSLGTAGANVLTF
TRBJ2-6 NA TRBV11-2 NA TGTGCCAGCAGCGTACAGCGCTACTCTGGGGCCAACGTCCTGACTTTC CASSVQRYSGANVLTF
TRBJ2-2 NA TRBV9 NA TGTGCCAGCAGCCAAACCGGGGAGCTGTTTTTT CASSQTGELFF
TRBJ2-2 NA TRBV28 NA TGTGCCAGCACAGCTGAGTCCTTCGCCGGGGAGCTGTTTTTT CASTAESFAGELFF
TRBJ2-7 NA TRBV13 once TGTGCCAGCAGCTTAGATGTTAGCGGCAGCTCCTACGAGCAGTACTTC CASSLDVSGSSYEQYF
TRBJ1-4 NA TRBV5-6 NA TGTGCCAGCAGCTTGTTGGGGGAAACTAATGAAAAACTGTTTTTT CASSLLGETNEKLFF
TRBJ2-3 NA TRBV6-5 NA TGTGCCAGCAGTTACTCCTGGAGCACAGATACGCAGTATTTT CASSYSWSTDTQYF
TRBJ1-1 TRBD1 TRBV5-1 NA TGCGCCAGCAGCCTCGGACAGGAGGCTGAAGCTTTCTTT CASSLGQEAEAFF
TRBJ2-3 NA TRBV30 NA TGTGCCTGGAGCCAGAGCACAGATACGCAGTATTTT CAWSQSTDTQYF
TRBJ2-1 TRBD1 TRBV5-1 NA TGCGCCAGCAGCTTGATCACAGGGGTAGGCAATGAGCAGTTCTTC CASSLITGVGNEQFF
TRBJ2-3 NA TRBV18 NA TGTGCCAGCTCACCACCCGTCGTTCTCAGCGATACGCAGTATTTT CASSPPVVLSDTQYF
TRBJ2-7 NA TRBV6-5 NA TGTGCCAGCAGGCCACTATGGGCCAAAACCTACGAGCAGTACTTC CASRPLWAKTYEQYF
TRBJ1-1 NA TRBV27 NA TGTGCCAGCAGGGGACATGTTATGAACACTGAAGCTTTCTTT CASRGHVMNTEAFF
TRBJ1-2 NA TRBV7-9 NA TGTGCCAGCAGCCGCGTTTCAGGCTACACCTTC CASSRVSGYTF
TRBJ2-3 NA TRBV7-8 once TGTGCCAGCGCCCTAACTAGTAGAACGTTAGGTGGCACAGATACGCAGTATTTT CASALTSRTLGGTDTQYF
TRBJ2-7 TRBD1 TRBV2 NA TGTGCCAGCAGCGTTACAGGGGTCGAGCAGTACTTC CASSVTGVEQYF
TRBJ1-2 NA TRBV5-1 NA TGCGCCAGCAGCTTGGAGTCGGGTAACTATGGCTACACCTTC CASSLESGNYGYTF
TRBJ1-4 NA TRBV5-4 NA TGTGCCAGCAGCTTACGGTCGCCAGGGAGTGAAAAACTGTTTTTT CASSLRSPGSEKLFF
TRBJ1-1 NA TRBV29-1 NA TGCAGCGTGGCAAATGGGGTCACTGAAGCTTTCTTT CSVANGVTEAFF
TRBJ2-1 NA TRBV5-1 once TGCGCCAGCAGCTTGGGGATCTCCTACAATGAGCAGTTCTTC CASSLGISYNEQFF
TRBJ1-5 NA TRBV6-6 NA TGTGCCAGCAGAAGCCGAGAGCATCAGCCCCAGCATTTT CASRSREHQPQHF
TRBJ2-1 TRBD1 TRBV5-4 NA TGTGCCAGCAGCTTGGGAGACGGACAGGAATACAATGAGCAGTTCTTC CASSLGDGQEYNEQFF
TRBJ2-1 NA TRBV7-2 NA TGTGCCAGCAGCAGTACGGGGTACAATGAGCAGTTCTTC CASSSTGYNEQFF
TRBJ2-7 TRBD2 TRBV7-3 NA TGTGCCAGCAGCCACGGACTAGTAGGGGTCTACGAGCAGTACTTC CASSHGLVGVYEQYF
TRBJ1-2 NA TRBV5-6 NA TGTGCCAGCCAAAACACTAACTATGGCTACACCTTC CASQNTNYGYTF
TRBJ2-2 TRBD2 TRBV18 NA TGTGCCAGCTCACCGCCAGGGAGGGACGGGGAGCTGTTTTTT CASSPPGRDGELFF
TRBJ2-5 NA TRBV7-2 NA TGTGCCAGCAGATCGCACCGCGGGTTAGAAGAGACCCAGTACTTC CASRSHRGLEETQYF
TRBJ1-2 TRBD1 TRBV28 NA TGTGCCAGCAGCACAGGGGGCGGCTATGGCTACACCTTC CASSTGGGYGYTF
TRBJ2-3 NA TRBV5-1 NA TGCGCCAGCAGCTGGGGATCCTCCGATACGCAGTATTTT CASSWGSSDTQYF
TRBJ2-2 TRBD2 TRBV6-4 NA TGTGCCAGCAGTGCCTCCCGACTAGCGAGGAACACCGGGGAGCTGTTTTTT CASSASRLARNTGELFF
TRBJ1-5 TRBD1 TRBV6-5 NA TGTGCCAGCAGGCCGGGACAGGGGTCCAATCAGCCCCAGCATTTT CASRPGQGSNQPQHF
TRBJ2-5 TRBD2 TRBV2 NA TGTGCCAGCAGTGGACTAGCGGGTTCAAAAGAGACCCAGTACTTC CASSGLAGSKETQYF
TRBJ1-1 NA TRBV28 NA TGTGCCAGCAGGCAAAACCGGGACACTGAAGCTTTCTTT CASRQNRDTEAFF
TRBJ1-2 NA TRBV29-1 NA TGCAGCGCCCAAGGGGACATCTATGGCTACACCTTC CSAQGDIYGYTF
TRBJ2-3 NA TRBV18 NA TGTGCCAGCTCACCTCCCCAGGGGCGAACAGATACGCAGTATTTT CASSPPQGRTDTQYF
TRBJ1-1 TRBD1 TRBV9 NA TGTGCCAGCAGCGTAGTTACAGGGGGCTACACTGAAGCTTTCTTT CASSVVTGGYTEAFF
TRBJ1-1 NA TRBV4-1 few TGCGCCAGCAGCCACCCTTTCGACAGGAACACTGAAGCTTTCTTT CASSHPFDRNTEAFF
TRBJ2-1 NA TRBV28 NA TGTGCCAGCAGTTTATCGGTTCGGTCCGGACATAAGCAGTTCTTC CASSLSVRSGHKQFF
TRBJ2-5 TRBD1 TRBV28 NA TGTGCCAGCAGTATCCAGGGACAGGGGTTCGGGAAGACCCAGTACTTC CASSIQGQGFGKTQYF
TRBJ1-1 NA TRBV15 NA TGTGCCACCAGCAGATTCACCAACACTGAAGCTTTCTTT CATSRFTNTEAFF
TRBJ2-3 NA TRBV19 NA TGTGCCAGTAGTATGCAACTAGCTGTGACAGATACGCAGTATTTT CASSMQLAVTDTQYF
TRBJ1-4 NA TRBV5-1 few TGCGCCAGCAGCGTGACCGTGCAGAAGAATGAAAAACTGTTTTTT CASSVTVQKNEKLFF
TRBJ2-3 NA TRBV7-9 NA TGTGCCAGCAGTATCGTGGGGAAGCGTAGCACAGATACGCAGTATTTT CASSIVGKRSTDTQYF
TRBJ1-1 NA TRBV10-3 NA TGTGCCATCAGCAGGAGAGTCGCGGACACTGAAGCTTTCTTT CAISRRVADTEAFF